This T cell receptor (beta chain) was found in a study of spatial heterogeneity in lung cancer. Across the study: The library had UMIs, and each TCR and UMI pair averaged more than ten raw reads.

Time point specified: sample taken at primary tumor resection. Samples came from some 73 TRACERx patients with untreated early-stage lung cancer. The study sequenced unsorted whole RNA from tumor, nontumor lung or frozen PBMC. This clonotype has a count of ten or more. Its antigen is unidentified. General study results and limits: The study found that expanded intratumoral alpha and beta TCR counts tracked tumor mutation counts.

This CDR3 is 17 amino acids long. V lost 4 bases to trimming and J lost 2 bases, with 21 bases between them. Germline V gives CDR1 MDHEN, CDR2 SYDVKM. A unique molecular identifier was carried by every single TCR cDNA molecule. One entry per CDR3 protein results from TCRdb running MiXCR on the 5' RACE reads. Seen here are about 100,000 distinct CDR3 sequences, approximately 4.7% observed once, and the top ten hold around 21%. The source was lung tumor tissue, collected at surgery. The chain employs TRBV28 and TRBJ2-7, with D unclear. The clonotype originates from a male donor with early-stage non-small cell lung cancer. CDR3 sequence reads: CASSSRTLPRGTYEQYF. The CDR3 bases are TGTGCCAGCAGTTCTCGGACCCTCCCTAGAGGAACCTACGAGCAGTACTTC.